This T cell receptor (beta chain) was sequenced during a study of human T cells and chemical hapten exposure (dated by TCRdb to the early 2020s). In terms of the full investigation: For sensitization, 2% DPC in acetone was applied to a roughly 2 cm by roughly 2 cm area of upper inner arm skin. Alopecia areata with under or over 50% scalp involvement, alopecia totalis and alopecia universalis were represented in the patient cohort, which was mostly female. Patient blood was sampled pre-sensitization (week 0) and at 2, 6 and about 24 weeks after DPC sensitization. Patch testing on the upper back used Finn chambers containing 0.01% DPC, with scoring done after 6 days according to International Contact Dermatitis Research Group standards. Blood for TCR sequencing was provided by twenty-nine alopecia patients at one to four time points (pre-sensitization, 2, 6 and 24 weeks). Libraries were combined into a pool for sequencing, and differences in TCR yield between samples came mainly from small differences in library volumes within the pool. Weekly therapeutic DPC doses were additionally applied to the scalp of patients throughout the approximately 25-week study period. In alopecia patients, the study followed how the peripheral blood TCR repertoire changed in vivo over primary and secondary sensitization to diphenylcyclopropenone (DPC), a hapten.

The library was generated by RACE. Instrument used: NextSeq 500. During library preparation, unique molecular identifiers were attached to individual cDNA molecules so that TCRs could be counted quantitatively and reproducibly. From each blood RNA sample, both TCR alpha and TCR beta chains were sequenced. Per the authors' processing: The median number of TCRs per sample was approximately 96,000, ranging from about 20,000 to 690,600. V, J and CDR3 annotation of the TCR reads was performed with the Decombinator software suite. For PS versus PT1 abundance plots, all samples were subsampled to the same number of TCRs (28,000). Expanded TCRs were defined as absent before sensitization and observed at least eight times at the 2-week time point. TCRdb trimmed public reads at Q25 via fastp, called clones via MiXCR and kept in-frame beta chains. All rows with the same CDR3 protein become a single entry with the most common DNA and genes. V and J calls and clone size were set by TCRdb, not the authors. The sample table contains over 12,000 distinct CDR3 sequences; only one count was recorded for about 16% of them. 6.5% to 9% of the sample comes from the top ten.

There are many counts of this clonotype. Its cognate antigen has yet to be identified. Base quality data are lacking; no much larger clone is found one base away. Reading the label with the study, this specimen's time point is: patch test 1, 2 weeks after DPC sensitization. The sample's treatment or condition label, in plain terms: therapeutic diphenylcyclopropenone sensitization with weekly scalp DPC. At every patch-test visit, the blood draw took place before the patch test was put on. Patients were considered eligible if aged 18 to 70, diagnosed with alopecia and deemed suitable for DPC therapy, and patients were excluded if pregnant. Unfractionated whole blood was collected in Tempus Blood RNA tubes, and total RNA was extracted from that blood. Findings and caveats that apply to the study as a whole: Expanded TCRs formed significantly more large CDR3 similarity clusters than pre-sensitization or healthy control sets, consistent with antigen-driven responses. Patch test score correlated positively with the number of PT1 expanded TCRs, reaching significance at thresholds 8, 16 and 32 but not at 4. All patients had alopecia, a presumed autoimmune disease, so their immune response might differ from that of healthy individuals. No change with DPC sensitization was found in the number of TCRs above 1 in 1000 frequency, and no evidence of global repertoire structure alterations was found. After repeated subsampling, changes were observed in the strength of the expansion versus patch-test correlation and in the threshold at which the correlation became significant.

At the junction V is shortened by 1 base and J by 5 bases, with 3 bases in between. From its cysteine to its phenylalanine, the CDR3 spans 11 amino acids. The entry retains the CDR3 DNA only, 33 bases that are in frame from base 1. Based on the germline V gene, the CDR1 and CDR2 sequences are SQVTM and ANQGSEA. This sequence originates from a young woman with alopecia areata. Some clones in this sample may be carry-over from other donors' samples. The rearranged segments are TRBV29-1 and TRBJ2-1, with the D gene too uncertain to name. The source material was whole blood, sampled in connection with sensitization to the hapten diphenylcyclopropenone (DPC). The nucleotide sequence is given as TGCAGCGTTGAAGGGAACAATGAGCAGTTCTTC. The encoded protein is CSVEGNNEQFF.